The T cell receptor beta chain under discussion was sequenced for a study of blood T cell repertoires in COVID-19. As for the study in general: T cells, B-cell-depleted T cells, or PBMCs provided the cDNA or gDNA that served as material.

Data came from immunoSEQ multiplex PCR; TCRdb stores just in-frame clones and leaves some out. The sample has about 270,000 clones; 85% to 90% are singletons. CDR1 is LGHDT, CDR2 YNNKEL, per germline (reference sequence). With 1 base removed from V and 3 bases from J, the gap between germline ends came to 19 bases. This CDR3 region has 18 residues. The sample taken for sequencing was PBMCs or T cells enriched from blood (not recorded which). The receptor was derived from a woman under 30 who had recovered from COVID-19. The V gene is TRBV3-1 (or the pseudogene TRBV3-2), the J gene TRBJ2-1; D is unresolved. CDR3 nucleotide sequence: TGTGCCAGCAGCCAAGTAGGTTTTAGCAGTCTCTTCTACAATGAGCAGTTCTTC. Translating it yields CASSQVGFSSLFYNEQFF.